A selection of T cell receptor beta chains follows, all from one sample in a study of T cell responses to AZD1222 COVID-19 vaccine. Libraries were prepared by immunoSEQ multiplex PCR; TCRdb keeps only in-frame clonotypes and omits some of them. This table has some 190,000 clones, roughly 90% appearing once. The specimen comprised peripheral blood, sampled 28 days after the second AZD1222 dose. Every receptor here comes from an adult who received the AZD1222 COVID-19 vaccine. Each CDR3 is given with its conserved first and last residue. Each record gives: J gene, V gene, clone size, CDR3 protein. The size field is filled for only some rows; it gives once, few, many or a size class.

TRBJ2-7 | TRBV10-2 | NA | CASSPPGQVKVEQYF
TRBJ2-2 | TRBV6-4 | NA | CASSEEAGRSGELFF
TRBJ1-2 | TRBV25-1 | NA | CASSEYAVNYGYTF
TRBJ2-3 | TRBV19 | NA | CASSSTGASTDTQYF
TRBJ2-7 | TRBV6-2/TRBV6-3 | NA | CASSNPTPFGEQYF
TRBJ1-2 | TRBV12-5 | NA | CASGSAGQGMYYGYTF
TRBJ1-6 | TRBV12-5 | NA | CASGLVLGSSYNSPLHF
TRBJ2-7 | TRBV27 | NA | CASSLDRAFYEQYF
TRBJ1-6 | TRBV3-1/TRBV3-2 | NA | CASSRPRTVNSPLHF
TRBJ2-3 | TRBV4-3 | NA | CASSQAWSGGLTDTQYF
TRBJ2-2 | TRBV5-1 | NA | CASSGKGQVNTGELFF
TRBJ2-1 | TRBV6-2/TRBV6-3 | NA | CASSDAGGIYNEQFF
TRBJ2-7 | TRBV6-2/TRBV6-3 | NA | CASSGLAGGHGEQYF
TRBJ1-2 | TRBV5-6 | NA | CASSSVRIGYTF
TRBJ2-2 | TRBV5-6 | NA | CASSRGRSGELFF
TRBJ2-1 | TRBV15 | NA | CATSRDLRGNSNEQFF
TRBJ2-3 | TRBV7-3 | NA | CASSLKLAGPAGTDTQYF
TRBJ2-3 | TRBV5-4 | NA | CASSPRTGLAGGPTQYF
TRBJ2-3 | TRBV6-1 | once | CASTQGRLTDTQYF
TRBJ1-1 | TRBV5-1 | NA | CASSLGGGTTEAFF
TRBJ2-7 | TRBV3-1/TRBV3-2 | NA | CASSQDWRYEQYF
TRBJ2-5 | TRBV24-1 | NA | CATSDLRRETQYF
TRBJ1-3 | TRBV29-1 | NA | CSVHTYLDSPSGNTIYF
TRBJ2-2 | TRBV7-2 | NA | CASRGLTGPNTGELFF
TRBJ1-5 | TRBV2 | NA | CASSMTGAGNQPQHF
TRBJ1-3 | TRBV4-3 | NA | CASSQDLGTTGNTIYF
TRBJ2-1 | TRBV29-1 | NA | CSVEGSGSSYNEQFF
TRBJ2-5 | TRBV4-3 | NA | CASSQRVQETQYF
TRBJ1-2 | TRBV19 | NA | CASQWEFGGYTF
TRBJ2-4 | TRBV30 | NA | CAWRLPGTGENIQYF
TRBJ2-7 | TRBV18 | NA | CASSPPPGRDEQYF
TRBJ2-3 | TRBV30 | few | CAWSPLKRGAPTDTQYF
TRBJ2-3 | TRBV4-3 | NA | CASSQDVGKFTQYF
TRBJ1-5 | TRBV7-9 | NA | CASSSDSRNQPQHF
TRBJ1-2 | TRBV5-1 | NA | CASSLFGDGGYGYTF
TRBJ1-2 | TRBV6-6 | NA | CASIRTAGFYGYTF
TRBJ1-4 | TRBV6-5 | NA | CASSPTGLANEKLFF
TRBJ1-4 | TRBV5-6 | once | CASSLLGTATNEKLFF
TRBJ2-3 | TRBV29-1 | NA | CSVLAGAADTQYF
TRBJ1-2 | TRBV14 | NA | CASSQGQGFGYTF
TRBJ2-5 | TRBV18 | NA | CASSPGVAQETQYF
TRBJ2-3 | TRBV30 | NA | CAWSAGTDTQYF
TRBJ2-1 | TRBV7-2 | NA | CASSFHRDRNEQFF
TRBJ2-3 | TRBV6-2/TRBV6-3 | NA | CASSYGTTADTQYF
TRBJ1-2 | TRBV29-1 | NA | CSVGGQGSPPNYGYTF
TRBJ1-4 | TRBV18 | NA | CASSPQRTRGADLGGVEKLFF
TRBJ2-6 | TRBV2 | NA | CASHPGSGANVLTF
TRBJ1-2 | TRBV5-1 | NA | CASSQVVDYGYTF
TRBJ2-2 | TRBV18 | NA | CASSQGRTNTGELFF
TRBJ2-1 | TRBV20-1 | NA | CSASPYNEQFF
TRBJ1-4 | TRBV2 | NA | CASKTGVRRELFF
TRBJ1-1 | TRBV5-1 | NA | CASSFTSGTNTEAFF
TRBJ1-1 | TRBV7-7 | NA | CASSLDRREAFF
TRBJ2-2 | TRBV5-8 | NA | CASRWGTGSTGELFF
TRBJ2-1 | TRBV7-3 | few | CASSKTLNDEQFF
TRBJ1-4 | TRBV9 | NA | CASSPGRFNEKLFF
TRBJ1-1 | TRBV7-2 | NA | CASSLPPTGSNTEAFF